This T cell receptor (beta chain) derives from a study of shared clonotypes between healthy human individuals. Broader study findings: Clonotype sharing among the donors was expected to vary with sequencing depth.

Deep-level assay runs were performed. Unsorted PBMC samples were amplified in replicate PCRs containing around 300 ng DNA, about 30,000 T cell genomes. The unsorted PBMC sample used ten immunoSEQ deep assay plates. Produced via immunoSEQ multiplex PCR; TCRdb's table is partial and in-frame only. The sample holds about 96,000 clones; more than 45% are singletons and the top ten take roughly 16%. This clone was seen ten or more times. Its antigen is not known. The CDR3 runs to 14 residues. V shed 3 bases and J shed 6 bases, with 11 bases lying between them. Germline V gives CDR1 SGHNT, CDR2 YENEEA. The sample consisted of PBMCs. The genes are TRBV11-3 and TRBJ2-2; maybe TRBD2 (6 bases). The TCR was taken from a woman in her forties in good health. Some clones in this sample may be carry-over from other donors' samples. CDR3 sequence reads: CASSFMGGAGELFF. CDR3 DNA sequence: TGTGCCAGCAGCTTTATGGGAGGAGCCGGGGAGCTGTTTTTT.